This T cell receptor (beta chain) was obtained from a study of T-cell memory formation after mild COVID-19. TCRdb called the 5' RACE reads again in MiXCR, with one record for every CDR3 protein. The sample consists of nearly 350,000 distinct CDR3 sequences, approximately 12% of them appearing once. This TCR came from a young man who had mild COVID-19 (a few samples of this study predate the infection). Cell type and time point are not known. Sequenced input: PBMCs or a T cell subset sorted from them (not recorded which).

This CDR3 reads CASSLTPLGPYGYTF. CDR3 nucleotide sequence: TGCGCCAGCAGCTTGACGCCCCTGGGACCCTATGGCTACACCTTC. This chain joins TRBV5-1 and TRBJ1-2; possible D gene TRBD1, 5 bases. V shed 1 base and J shed 4 bases, with 14 bases lying between them. Germline loops: CDR1 SGHRS, CDR2 YFSETQ. The CDR3 sequence is 15 residues long.